The 19 T cell receptor beta chains presented below share a single source sample, sequenced in a study of blood T cells in healthy people across ages. Then a second PCR, running about 6 to 11 cycles, was carried out with a sample-barcoded 5' primer and a J-beta primer mix. TCRdb independently ran MiXCR on the 5' RACE reads; one entry per CDR3 protein. The sample holds under 1,000,000 distinct CDR3 sequences, about 36% seen once. Sequencing was carried out using blood. The receptor source for this set is a man aged 18 to 30 in good health.

The table lists this clonotype with a few counts. The chain combines TRBV15 with TRBJ2-6; no definite D call. The CDR3 length is 14 residues. V shed 0 bases and J shed 2 bases, with 2 bases lying between them. Germline V gene data show CDR1 as LNHNV and CDR2 as YYDKDF (reference sequence). CDR3 sequence (DNA): TGTGCCACCAGCAGAGATGCTGGGGCCAACGTCCTGACTTTC. This translates into CATSRDAGANVLTF.

The V and J genes are TRBV5-1 and TRBJ1-2; 8 bases are shared with TRBD1. V lost 4 bases and J lost 4; bases outside the gene matches: 12. Germline V gives CDR1 SGHRS, CDR2 YFSETQ. The CDR3 sequence is 16 residues long. The CDR3 region has the DNA TGCGCCAGCAGCCTAGGACAGGGAGTGGCCTTCTATGGCTACACCTTC. Protein sequence: CASSLGQGVAFYGYTF.

This clonotype was seen just once. A much more abundant neighbour one base away suggests this may be a read error. This sequence joins TRBV7-3 and TRBJ2-1; TRBD1 might be the D (5 bases). V lost 3 bases to trimming and J lost 9 bases, with 15 bases between them. The CDR3 totals 14 residues. Per germline, CDR1 SGHTA and CDR2 FQGTGA. The CDR3 DNA follows: TGTGCCAGCAGCTTGGGGCCCGGTAACACTGAGCAGTTCTTC. This encodes CASSLGPGNTEQFF. Supplemented by reference TRBV7-3 and TRBJ2-1, the full variable domain reads GAGVSQTPSNKVTEKGKYVELRCDPISGHTALYWYRQSLGQGPEFLIYFQGTGAADDSGLPNDRFFAVRPEGSVSTLKIQRTERGDSAVYLCASSLGPGNTEQFFGPGTRLTVL.

As concerns this clonotype: A much larger clone lies a single base off, so this may be a read error. The chain carries TRBV7-3 and TRBJ2-1; D may be TRBD1 or TRBD2 (5 bases each). The V end lost 5 bases, the J end lost 5 bases, and 13 bases lay between the germline ends. From germline, CDR1 is SGHTA and CDR2 FQGTGA. There are 14 residues in the CDR3. As DNA, the CDR3 is TGTGCCAGCAGCGTAGACCTGGGACACAATGAGCAGTTCTTC. Amino acid sequence: CASSVDLGHNEQFF. Variable domain in full (rest from reference TRBV7-3 and TRBJ2-1): GAGVSQTPSNKVTEKGKYVELRCDPISGHTALYWYRQSLGQGPEFLIYFQGTGAADDSGLPNDRFFAVRPEGSVSTLKIQRTERGDSAVYLCASSVDLGHNEQFFGPGTRLTVL.

A single count supports this clonotype. The chain joins TRBV5-1 to TRBJ2-3; the D gene is possibly TRBD2 (5 bases). The CDR3 runs to 14 residues. CDR1 SGHRS and CDR2 YFSETQ come from the germline V gene. V was pared by 6 bases and J by 2 bases, with 13 bases between. CDR3 residues: CASTESGDTDTQYF. The CDR3 region has the DNA TGCGCCAGCACCGAATCCGGGGACACAGATACGCAGTATTTT.

This clonotype has more than one count but fewer than ten. The chain recombines TRBV4-3 with TRBJ2-5; unclear D gene. There are 17 residues in the CDR3. The V gene lost 0 bases and the J gene lost 3 bases, with 17 bases spanning the gap. Germline assignment: CDR1 LGHNA and CDR2 YSLEER. The CDR3 here is CASSQEYSGLSKETQYF. The CDR3, as DNA: TGCGCCAGCAGCCAAGAGTACAGTGGGCTCAGTAAAGAGACCCAGTACTTC.

The chain uses TRBV6-1 and TRBJ2-1, with 8 bases lining up with TRBD2. The J call may be incorrect, as the DNA end agrees better with TRBJ2-7. CDR1 and CDR2 from the germline V gene are MNHNS and SASEGT. The CDR3 is made up of 16 amino acids. For the CDR3, the DNA is TGTGCCAGCAGTGAAGGGGCGGGGGGCGTCTACAATGAGCAGTACTTC. It specifies CASSEGAGGVYNEQYF.

Only a few counts were recorded for this clonotype. The rearrangement joins TRBV7-3 to TRBJ2-1; 8 nucleotides agree with TRBD2. The ends lost 2 bases at V and 6 bases at J; junction bases unmatched: 6. The CDR3 has 15 residues. From germline, CDR1 is SGHTA and CDR2 FQGTGA. As DNA, the CDR3 is TGTGCCAGCAGCTTAGACGGGGGGGCTTTCAATGAGCAGTTCTTC. Protein sequence: CASSLDGGAFNEQFF.

The chain is built from TRBV6-5 and TRBJ2-5; D call uncertain. The end of the DNA aligns better with TRBJ2-7, so the J call may be wrong. This CDR3 has 14 amino acids. Germline CDR1 reads MNHEY; CDR2 reads SVGAGI. CDR3 protein: CASSWAPKIDEQYF. CDR3 nucleotide sequence: TGTGCCAGCAGTTGGGCCCCTAAAATCGACGAGCAGTACTTC.

This clonotype was observed many times. The chain employs TRBV12-3 or TRBV12-4 and TRBJ2-1, with TRBD2 identical over 10 bases. The junction had 12 bases not matched to a gene; V was cut back by 5 bases and J by 5 bases. CDR3 length equals 17 residues. CDR3 coding DNA: TGTGCCAGCAGTCCCACCCTCGGGCTAGCGGGGGACAATGAGCAGTTCTTC. Its protein product is CASSPTLGLAGDNEQFF.

This clonotype was recorded a few times. The chain combines TRBV18 with TRBJ1-1, with D maybe TRBD1 (5 bases). The CDR3 is 16 amino acids. The ends were cut back, 3 bases at V and 4 bases at J, with 18 bases in the middle. Germline CDR1 and CDR2: KGHSH and LQKENI. CDR3 in amino acids: CASSPITGAGGTEAFF. In DNA, the CDR3 is TGTGCCAGCTCACCTATAACCGGGGCCGGCGGCACTGAAGCTTTCTTT. Filled out from reference TRBV18 and TRBJ1-1, the complete variable domain reads NAGVMQNPRHLVRRRGQEARLRCSPMKGHSHVYWYRQLPEEGLKFMVYLQKENIIDESGMPKERFSAEFPKEGPSILRIQQVVRGDSAAYFCASSPITGAGGTEAFFGQGTRLTVV.

This clonotype has more than one count but fewer than ten. The V call is TRBV3-1, the J call TRBJ2-3; a weak D match, TRBD1 (6 bases). CDR1 and CDR2 from the germline V gene are LGHDT and YNNKEL (reference sequence). The CDR3 loop spans 15 amino acids. V shed 4 bases and J shed 3 bases, with 14 bases lying between them. CDR3 residues: CASSLLQGITDTQYF. CDR3 bases: TGTGCCAGCAGCCTACTACAGGGCATAACAGATACGCAGTATTTT.

This clonotype was found a few times. The V and J genes are TRBV25-1 and TRBJ2-7; 9 bases fit TRBD1. CDR1 and CDR2 from the germline V gene are MGHDK and SYGVNS. CDR3 length equals 13 residues. The trim removed 6 bases at V and 2 bases at J, leaving 2 bases unmatched. Here the CDR3 reads CASRDRGPYEQYF. The DNA of the CDR3 is TGTGCCAGCAGGGACAGGGGCCCCTACGAGCAGTACTTC.

This clonotype was seen just once. The V gene is TRBV5-1, the J gene TRBJ2-2; D is undetermined. Germline CDR1 SGHRS, CDR2 YFSETQ. The CDR3 length is 12 residues. With 5 bases removed from V and 7 bases from J, the gap between germline ends came to 9 bases. The CDR3 loop reads CASRETDGELFF. The CDR3 nucleotides are TGCGCCAGCAGGGAGACGGACGGGGAGCTGTTTTTT.

Note on this clonotype: A single base separates this from a much larger clone, so it may be a read error. The chain recombines TRBV7-8 with TRBJ2-5, with D unresolved. The CDR3 is made up of 12 amino acids. The V end was cut by 7 bases, the J end by 11 bases, with 17 bases between. Germline V gene sequence: CDR1 SGHVS, CDR2 FQNEAQ. The DNA of the CDR3 is TGTGCCAGCACCTTGGATCCGAATGAGCAGTACTTC. Protein: CASTLDPNEQYF.

This clonotype showed up many times. The V gene is TRBV7-9, the J gene TRBJ1-2; no clear D gene. Between the trimmed V and J ends, which lost 5 bases and 5 bases, there was a span of 15 bases. CDR1 and CDR2 from the germline V gene are SEHNR and FQNEAQ (reference sequence). The CDR3 spans 14 residues. The CDR3 bases are TGTGCCAGCAGCCCCCCGAGGGTTCCATATGGCTACACCTTC. Its protein is CASSPPRVPYGYTF.

This clonotype has at least ten counts. The chain combines TRBV15 with TRBJ2-3; TRBD2 aligns across 13 bases. V lost 0 bases to trimming and J lost 6 bases; unmatched junction nucleotides: 3. The CDR3 consists of 16 residues. Germline CDR1 is LNHNV and CDR2 is YYDKDF (reference sequence). Here the CDR3 reads CATSRDGTSGDDTQYF. The CDR3 coding sequence is TGTGCCACCAGCAGAGATGGGACTAGCGGGGATGATACGCAGTATTTT.

With respect to this clonotype: A much larger clone lies a single base off, so this may be a read error. The chain carries TRBV4-1 and TRBJ2-1; 11 bases are a match to TRBD1. CDR1 is MGHRA and CDR2 is YSYEKL in the germline V gene. This CDR3 has 15 residues. V lost 4 bases, J lost 9 bases, and 8 bases stayed unmatched. In nucleotides, the CDR3 is TGCGCCAGCAGCCTCAGTGGGGACAGGGGGACTGAGCAGTTCTTC. It is translated as CASSLSGDRGTEQFF.

This clonotype turned up a few times. The chain has TRBV7-8 and TRBJ2-4, with D uncertain. The CDR3 extends over 16 amino acids. The V and J ends lost 1 base and 3 bases respectively, with 13 bases between them. The germline CDR1 and CDR2 sequences are SGHVS and FQNEAQ. The CDR3 region is CASSLDTAYGKNIQYF. The CDR3 DNA reads as TGTGCCAGCAGCTTAGATACGGCGTACGGCAAAAACATTCAGTACTTC.